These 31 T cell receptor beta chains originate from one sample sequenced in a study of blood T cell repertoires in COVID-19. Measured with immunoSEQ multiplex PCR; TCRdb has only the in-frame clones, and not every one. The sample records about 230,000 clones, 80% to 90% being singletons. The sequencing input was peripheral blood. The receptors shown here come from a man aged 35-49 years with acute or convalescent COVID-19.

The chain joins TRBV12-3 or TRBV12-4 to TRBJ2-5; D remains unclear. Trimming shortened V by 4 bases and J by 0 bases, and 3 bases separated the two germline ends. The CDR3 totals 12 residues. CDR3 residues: CASSSDQETQYF. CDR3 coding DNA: TGTGCCAGCAGTTCCGACCAAGAGACCCAGTACTTC.

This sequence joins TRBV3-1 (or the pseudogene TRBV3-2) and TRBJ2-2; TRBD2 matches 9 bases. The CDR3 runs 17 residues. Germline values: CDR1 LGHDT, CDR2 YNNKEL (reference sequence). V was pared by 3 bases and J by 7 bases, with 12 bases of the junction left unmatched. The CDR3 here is CASSHRASGAAGGELFF. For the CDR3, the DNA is TGTGCCAGCAGCCATCGGGCTAGCGGGGCGGCTGGCGGGGAGCTGTTTTTT.

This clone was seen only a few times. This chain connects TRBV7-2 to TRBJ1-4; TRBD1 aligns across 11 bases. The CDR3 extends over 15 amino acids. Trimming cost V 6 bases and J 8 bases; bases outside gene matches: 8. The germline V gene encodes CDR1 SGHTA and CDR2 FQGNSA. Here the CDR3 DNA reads TGTGCCAGCAGTTCTACCGGGACAGGGGGAGAAAAACTGTTTTTT. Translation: CASSSTGTGGEKLFF.

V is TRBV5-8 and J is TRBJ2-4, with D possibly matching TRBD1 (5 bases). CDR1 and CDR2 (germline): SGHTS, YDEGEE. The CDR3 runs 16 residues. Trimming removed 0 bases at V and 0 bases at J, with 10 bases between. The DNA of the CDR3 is TGTGCCAGCAGCTTGGGGGGCCTCTTAGCCAAAAACATTCAGTACTTC. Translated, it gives CASSLGGLLAKNIQYF.

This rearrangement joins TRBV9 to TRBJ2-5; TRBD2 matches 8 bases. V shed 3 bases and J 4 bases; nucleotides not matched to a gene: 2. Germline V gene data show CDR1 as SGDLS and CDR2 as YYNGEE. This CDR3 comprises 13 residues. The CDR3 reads CASSAGGPETQYF. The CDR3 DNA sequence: TGTGCCAGCAGCGCGGGGGGGCCAGAGACCCAGTACTTC. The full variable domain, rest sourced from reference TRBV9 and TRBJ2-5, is DSGVTQTPKHLITATGQRVTLRCSPRSGDLSVYWYQQSLDQGLQFLIQYYNGEERAKGNILERFSAQQFPDLHSELNLSSLELGDSALYFCASSAGGPETQYFGPGTRLLVL.

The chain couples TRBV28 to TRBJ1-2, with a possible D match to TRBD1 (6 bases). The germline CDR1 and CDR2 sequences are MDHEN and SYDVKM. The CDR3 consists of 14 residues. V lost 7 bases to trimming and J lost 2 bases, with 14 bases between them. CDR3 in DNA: TGTGCCAGCACTCGCCCAGGGGTAAACTATGGCTACACCTTC. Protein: CASTRPGVNYGYTF.

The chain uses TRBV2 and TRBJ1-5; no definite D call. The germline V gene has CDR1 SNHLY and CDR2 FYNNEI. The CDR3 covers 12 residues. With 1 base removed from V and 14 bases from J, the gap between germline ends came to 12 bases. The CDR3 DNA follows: TGTGCCAGCAGTGAAGTCCCACCCACAGAGCATTTT. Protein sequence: CASSEVPPTEHF. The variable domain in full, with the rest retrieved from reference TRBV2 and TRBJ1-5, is EPEVTQTPSHQVTQMGQEVILRCVPISNHLYFYWYRQILGQKVEFLVSFYNNEISEKSEIFDDQFSVERPDGSNFTLKIRSTKLEDSAMYFCASSEVPPTEHFGDGTRLSIL.

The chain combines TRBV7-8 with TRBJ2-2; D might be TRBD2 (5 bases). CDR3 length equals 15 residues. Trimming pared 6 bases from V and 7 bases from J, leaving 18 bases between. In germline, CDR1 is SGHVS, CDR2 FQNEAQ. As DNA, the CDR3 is TGTGCCAGCAGTTCCCGGGATCGGCTACTCGGGGAGCTGTTTTTT. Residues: CASSSRDRLLGELFF.

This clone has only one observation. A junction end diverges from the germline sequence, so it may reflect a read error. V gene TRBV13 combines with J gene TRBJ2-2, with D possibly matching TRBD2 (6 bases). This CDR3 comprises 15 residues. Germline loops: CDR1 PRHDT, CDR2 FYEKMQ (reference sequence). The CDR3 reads CASSVGRDYTGELFF. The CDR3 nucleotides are TGTGCCAGCAGCGTAGGACGGGACTACACCGGGGAGCTGTTTTTT.

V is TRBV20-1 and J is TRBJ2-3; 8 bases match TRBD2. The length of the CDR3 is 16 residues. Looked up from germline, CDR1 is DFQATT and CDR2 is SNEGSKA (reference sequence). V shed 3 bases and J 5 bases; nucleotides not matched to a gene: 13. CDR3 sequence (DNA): TGCAGTGCTAGTCCCGTGGATACGGGGGGGCAAGATACGCAGTATTTT. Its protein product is CSASPVDTGGQDTQYF.

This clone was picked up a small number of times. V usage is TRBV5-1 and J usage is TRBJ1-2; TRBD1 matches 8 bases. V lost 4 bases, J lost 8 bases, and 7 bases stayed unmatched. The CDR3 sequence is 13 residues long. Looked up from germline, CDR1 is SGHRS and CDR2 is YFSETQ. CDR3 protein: CASSKDRVEGYTF. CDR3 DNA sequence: TGCGCCAGCAGCAAGGACAGGGTTGAGGGCTACACCTTC.

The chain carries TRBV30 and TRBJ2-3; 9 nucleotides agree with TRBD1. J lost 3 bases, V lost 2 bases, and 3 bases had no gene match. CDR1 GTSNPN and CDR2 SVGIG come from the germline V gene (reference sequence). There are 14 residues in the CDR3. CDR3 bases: TGTGCCTGGAGTCCGGGACAGGGTACAGATACGCAGTATTTT. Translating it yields CAWSPGQGTDTQYF.

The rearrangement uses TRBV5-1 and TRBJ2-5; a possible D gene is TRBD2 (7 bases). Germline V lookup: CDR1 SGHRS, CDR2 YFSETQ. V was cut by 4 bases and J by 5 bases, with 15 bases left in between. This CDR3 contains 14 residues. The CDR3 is CASSRGASTETQYF. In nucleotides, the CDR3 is TGCGCCAGCAGCCGGGGGGCTAGCACTGAGACCCAGTACTTC.

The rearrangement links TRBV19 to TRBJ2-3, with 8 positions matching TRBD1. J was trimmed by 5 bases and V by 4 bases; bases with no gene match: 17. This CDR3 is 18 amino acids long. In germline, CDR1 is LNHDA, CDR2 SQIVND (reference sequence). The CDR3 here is CASSRVAGLTGDKDTQYF. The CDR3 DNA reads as TGTGCCAGTAGTAGGGTGGCGGGGTTGACAGGGGATAAAGATACGCAGTATTTT.

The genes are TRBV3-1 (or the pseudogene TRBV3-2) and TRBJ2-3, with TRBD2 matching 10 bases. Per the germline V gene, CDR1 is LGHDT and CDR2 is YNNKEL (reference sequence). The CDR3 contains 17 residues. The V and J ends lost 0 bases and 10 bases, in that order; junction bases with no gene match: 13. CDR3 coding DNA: TGTGCCAGCAGCCAAGATGTGGCCAGCGGGGGGGCTGATCCGCAGTATTTT. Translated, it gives CASSQDVASGGADPQYF.

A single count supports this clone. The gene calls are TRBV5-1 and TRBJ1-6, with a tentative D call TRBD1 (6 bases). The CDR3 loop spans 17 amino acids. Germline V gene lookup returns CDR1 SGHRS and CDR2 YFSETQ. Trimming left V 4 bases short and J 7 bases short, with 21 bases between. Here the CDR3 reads CASSPVGGNTWNSPLHF. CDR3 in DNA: TGCGCCAGCAGCCCGGTAGGGGGAAATACCTGGAATTCACCCCTCCACTTT.

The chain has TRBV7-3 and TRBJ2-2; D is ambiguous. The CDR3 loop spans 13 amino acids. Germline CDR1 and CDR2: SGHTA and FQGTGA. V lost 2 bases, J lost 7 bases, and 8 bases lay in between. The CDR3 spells CASSLGVGGELFF. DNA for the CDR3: TGTGCCAGCAGCTTAGGAGTTGGCGGGGAGCTGTTTTTT.

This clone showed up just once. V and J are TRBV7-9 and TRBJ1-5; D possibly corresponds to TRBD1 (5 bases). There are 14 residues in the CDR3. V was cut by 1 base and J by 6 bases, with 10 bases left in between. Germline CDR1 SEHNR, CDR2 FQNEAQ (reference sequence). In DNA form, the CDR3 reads TGTGCCAGCAGCTTAGGGGGCGCGATTCAGCCCCAGCATTTT. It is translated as CASSLGGAIQPQHF.

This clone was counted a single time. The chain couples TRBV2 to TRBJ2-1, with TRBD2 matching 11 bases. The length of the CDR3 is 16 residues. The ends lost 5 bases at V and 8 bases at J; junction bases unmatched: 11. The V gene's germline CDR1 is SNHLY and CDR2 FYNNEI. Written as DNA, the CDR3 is TGTGCCAGCAGTATAGCGGGGGGGCGGATTAAAGATGAGCAGTTCTTC. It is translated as CASSIAGGRIKDEQFF.

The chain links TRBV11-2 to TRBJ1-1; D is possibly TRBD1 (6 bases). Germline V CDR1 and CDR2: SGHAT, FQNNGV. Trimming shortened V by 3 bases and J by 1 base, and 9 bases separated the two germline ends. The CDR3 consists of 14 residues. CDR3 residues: CASSFFRGNTEAFF. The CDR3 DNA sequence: TGTGCCAGCAGCTTTTTCAGGGGGAACACTGAAGCTTTCTTT. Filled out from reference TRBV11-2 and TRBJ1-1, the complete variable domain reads EAGVAQSPRYKIIEKRQSVAFWCNPISGHATLYWYQQILGQGPKLLIQFQNNGVVDDSQLPKDRFSAERLKGVDSTLKIQPAKLEDSAVYLCASSFFRGNTEAFFGQGTRLTVV.

Here the CDR3 reads CASSLRFGTRTAGNSPLHF. CDR3 coding DNA: TGTGCCAGCAGCTTAAGATTTGGGACACGAACGGCTGGAAATTCACCCCTCCACTTT. The chain recombines TRBV7-8 with TRBJ1-6; a weak D match, TRBD1 (6 bases). Germline CDR1 is SGHVS and CDR2 is FQNEAQ. The V end lost 2 bases, the J end lost 7 bases, and 24 bases lay between the germline ends. This CDR3 has 19 amino acids.

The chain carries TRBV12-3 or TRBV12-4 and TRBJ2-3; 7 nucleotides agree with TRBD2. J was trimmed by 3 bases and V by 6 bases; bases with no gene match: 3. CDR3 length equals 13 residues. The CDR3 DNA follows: TGTGCCAGCAGCGGACTAGAGACAGATACGCAGTATTTT. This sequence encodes CASSGLETDTQYF.

CDR3 in amino acids: CASRTSPLAGRNTGELFF. DNA of the CDR3: TGTGCCAGCAGAACCTCCCCACTAGCGGGACGGAACACCGGGGAGCTGTTTTTT. J is TRBJ2-2 and V is TRBV7-9; 10 nucleotides line up with TRBD2. V trimming: 6 bases; J trimming: 1 base; junction bases outside the gene matches: 11. The V gene's germline CDR1 is SEHNR and CDR2 FQNEAQ (reference sequence). The CDR3 runs 18 residues.

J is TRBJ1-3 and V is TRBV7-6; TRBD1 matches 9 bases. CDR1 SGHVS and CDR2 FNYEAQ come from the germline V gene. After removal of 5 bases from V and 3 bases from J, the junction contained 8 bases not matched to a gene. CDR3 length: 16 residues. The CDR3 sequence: CASSAQGQGGGNTIYF. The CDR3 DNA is TGTGCCAGCAGCGCCCAGGGACAGGGAGGTGGAAACACCATATATTTT.

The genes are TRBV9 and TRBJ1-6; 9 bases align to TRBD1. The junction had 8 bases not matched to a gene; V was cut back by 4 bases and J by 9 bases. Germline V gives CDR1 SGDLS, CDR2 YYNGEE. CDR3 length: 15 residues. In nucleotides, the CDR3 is TGTGCCAGCAGCCCCCGGGACAGGGATTTTTCACCCCTCCACTTT. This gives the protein CASSPRDRDFSPLHF.

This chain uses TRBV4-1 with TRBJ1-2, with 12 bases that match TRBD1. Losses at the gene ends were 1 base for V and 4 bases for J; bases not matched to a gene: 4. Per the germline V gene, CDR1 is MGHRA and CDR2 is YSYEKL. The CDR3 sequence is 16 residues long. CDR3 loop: CASSQVGQGAGYGYTF. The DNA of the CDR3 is TGCGCCAGCAGCCAAGTGGGACAGGGGGCGGGCTATGGCTACACCTTC.

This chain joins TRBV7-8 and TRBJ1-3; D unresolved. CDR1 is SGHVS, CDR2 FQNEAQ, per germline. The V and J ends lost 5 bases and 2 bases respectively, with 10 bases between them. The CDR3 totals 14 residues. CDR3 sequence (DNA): TGTGCCAGCAGCCGGCTAAGTACTGGAAACACCATATATTTT. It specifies CASSRLSTGNTIYF.

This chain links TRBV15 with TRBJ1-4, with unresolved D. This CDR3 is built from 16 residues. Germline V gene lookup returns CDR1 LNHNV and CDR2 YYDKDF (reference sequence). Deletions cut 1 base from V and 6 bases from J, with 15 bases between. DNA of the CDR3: TGTGCCACCAGCAGAGCTACAATCCGCGGGGATGAAAAACTGTTTTTT. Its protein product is CATSRATIRGDEKLFF.

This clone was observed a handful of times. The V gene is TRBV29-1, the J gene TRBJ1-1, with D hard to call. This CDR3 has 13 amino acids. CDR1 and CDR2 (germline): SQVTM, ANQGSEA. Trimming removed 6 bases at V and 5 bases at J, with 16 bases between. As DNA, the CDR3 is TGCAGCGTGGTGGAGATGGGTGTTACTGAAGCTTTCTTT. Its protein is CSVVEMGVTEAFF. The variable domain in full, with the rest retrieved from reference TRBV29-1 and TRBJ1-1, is SAVISQKPSRDICQRGTSLTIQCQVDSQVTMMFWYRQQPGQSLTLIATANQGSEATYESGFVIDKFPISRPNLTFSTLTVSNMSPEDSSIYLCSVVEMGVTEAFFGQGTRLTVV.

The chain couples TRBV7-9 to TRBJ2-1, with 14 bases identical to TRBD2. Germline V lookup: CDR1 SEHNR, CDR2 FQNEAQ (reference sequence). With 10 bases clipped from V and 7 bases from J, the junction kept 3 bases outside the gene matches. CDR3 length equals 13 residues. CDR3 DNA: TGTGCCATAGGGACTAGCGGGGGAAATGAGCAGTTCTTC. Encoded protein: CAIGTSGGNEQFF.

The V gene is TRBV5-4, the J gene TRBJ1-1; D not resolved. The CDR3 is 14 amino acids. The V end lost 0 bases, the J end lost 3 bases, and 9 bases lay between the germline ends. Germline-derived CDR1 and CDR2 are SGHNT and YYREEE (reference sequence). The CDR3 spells CASSLDRTHTEAFF. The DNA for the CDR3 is TGTGCCAGCAGCTTGGATCGGACTCACACTGAAGCTTTCTTT.